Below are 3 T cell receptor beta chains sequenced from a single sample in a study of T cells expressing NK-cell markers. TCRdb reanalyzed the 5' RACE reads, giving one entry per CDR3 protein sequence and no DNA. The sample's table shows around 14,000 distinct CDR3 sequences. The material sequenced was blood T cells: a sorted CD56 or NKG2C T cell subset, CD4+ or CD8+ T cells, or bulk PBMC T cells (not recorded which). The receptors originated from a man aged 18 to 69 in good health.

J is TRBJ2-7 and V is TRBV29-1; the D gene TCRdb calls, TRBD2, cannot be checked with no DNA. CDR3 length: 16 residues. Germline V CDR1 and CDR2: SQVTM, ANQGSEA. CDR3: CSVMFRSGEPSYEQYF.

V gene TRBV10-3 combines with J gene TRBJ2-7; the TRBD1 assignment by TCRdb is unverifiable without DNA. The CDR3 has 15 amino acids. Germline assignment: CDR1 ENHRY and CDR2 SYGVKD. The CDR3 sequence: CAISESTGGQYEQYF.

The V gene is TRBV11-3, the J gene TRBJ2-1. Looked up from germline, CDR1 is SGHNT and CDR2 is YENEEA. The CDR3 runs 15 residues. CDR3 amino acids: CASSKDRLSYNEQFF.